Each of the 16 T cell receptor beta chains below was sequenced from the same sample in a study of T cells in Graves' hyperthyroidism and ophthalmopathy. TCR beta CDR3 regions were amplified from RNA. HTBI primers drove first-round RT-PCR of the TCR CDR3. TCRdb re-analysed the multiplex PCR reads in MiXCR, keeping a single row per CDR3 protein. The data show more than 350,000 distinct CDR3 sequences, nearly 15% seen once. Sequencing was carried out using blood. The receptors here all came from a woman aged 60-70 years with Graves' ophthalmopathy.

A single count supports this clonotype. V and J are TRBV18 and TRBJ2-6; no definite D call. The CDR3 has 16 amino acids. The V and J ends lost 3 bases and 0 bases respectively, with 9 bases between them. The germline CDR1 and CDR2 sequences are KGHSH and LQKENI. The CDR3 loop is CASSPSGYSGANVLTF. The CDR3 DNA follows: TGTGCCAGCTCACCTTCCGGTTACTCTGGGGCCAACGTCCTGACTTTC.

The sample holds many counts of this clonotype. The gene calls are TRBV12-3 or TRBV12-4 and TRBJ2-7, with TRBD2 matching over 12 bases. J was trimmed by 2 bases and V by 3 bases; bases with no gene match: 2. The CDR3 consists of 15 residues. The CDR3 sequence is CASSFRTSGTYEQYF. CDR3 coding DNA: TGTGCCAGCAGTTTCCGGACTAGCGGGACCTACGAGCAGTACTTC.

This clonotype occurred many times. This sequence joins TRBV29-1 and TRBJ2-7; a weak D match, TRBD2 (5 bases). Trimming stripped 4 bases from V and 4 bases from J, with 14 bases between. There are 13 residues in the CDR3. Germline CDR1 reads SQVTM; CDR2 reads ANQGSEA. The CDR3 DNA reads TGCAGCGTTGGTGCGGGTCTGGCGTACGAGCAGTACTTC. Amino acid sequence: CSVGAGLAYEQYF.

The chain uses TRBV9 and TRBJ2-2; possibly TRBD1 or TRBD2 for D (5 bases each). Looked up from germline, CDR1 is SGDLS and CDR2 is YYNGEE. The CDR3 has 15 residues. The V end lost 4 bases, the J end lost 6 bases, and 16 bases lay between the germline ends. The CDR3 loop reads CASSPRGGYAGELFF. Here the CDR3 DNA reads TGTGCCAGCAGCCCCCGGGGCGGGTATGCCGGGGAGCTGTTTTTT.

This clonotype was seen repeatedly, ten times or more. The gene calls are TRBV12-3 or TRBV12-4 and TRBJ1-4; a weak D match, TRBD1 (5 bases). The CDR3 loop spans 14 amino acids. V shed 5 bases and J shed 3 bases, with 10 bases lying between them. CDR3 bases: TGTGCCAGCAGTCCACGCAGGGCTAATGAAAAACTGTTTTTT. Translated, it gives CASSPRRANEKLFF.

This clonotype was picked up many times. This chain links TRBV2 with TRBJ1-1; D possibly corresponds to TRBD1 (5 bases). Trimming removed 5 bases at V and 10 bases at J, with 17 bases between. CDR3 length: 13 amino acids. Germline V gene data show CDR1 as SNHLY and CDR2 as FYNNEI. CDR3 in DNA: TGTGCCAGCAGTCCGGGGACCGCGGGGGGAGCTTTCTTT. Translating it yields CASSPGTAGGAFF.

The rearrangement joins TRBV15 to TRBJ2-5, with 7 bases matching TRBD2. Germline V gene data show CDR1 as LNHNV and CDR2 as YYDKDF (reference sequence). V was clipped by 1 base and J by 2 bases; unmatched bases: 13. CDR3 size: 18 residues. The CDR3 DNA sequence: TGTGCCACCAGCAGAGTAGAGGGCTCTAGCGGATATCAAGAGACCCAGTACTTC. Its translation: CATSRVEGSSGYQETQYF.

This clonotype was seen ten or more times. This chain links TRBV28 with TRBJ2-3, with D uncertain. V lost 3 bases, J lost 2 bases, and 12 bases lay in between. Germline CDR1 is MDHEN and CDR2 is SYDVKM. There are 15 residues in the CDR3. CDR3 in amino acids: CASSFLGSHTDTQYF. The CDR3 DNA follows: TGTGCCAGCAGTTTTTTGGGCTCCCACACAGATACGCAGTATTTT. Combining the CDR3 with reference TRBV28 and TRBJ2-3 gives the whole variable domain DVKVTQSSRYLVKRTGEKVFLECVQDMDHENMFWYRQDPGLGLRLIYFSYDVKMKEKGDIPEGYSVSREKKERFSLILESASTNQTSMYLCASSFLGSHTDTQYFGPGTRLTVL.

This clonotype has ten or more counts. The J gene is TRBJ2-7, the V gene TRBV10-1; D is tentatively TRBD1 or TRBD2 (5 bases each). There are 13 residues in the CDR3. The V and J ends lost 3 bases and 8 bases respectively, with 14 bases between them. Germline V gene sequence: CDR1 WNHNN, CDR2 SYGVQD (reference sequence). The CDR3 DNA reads TGCGCCAGCAGTGAAAAATCGGGGCTTCAGCAGTACTTC. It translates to CASSEKSGLQQYF.

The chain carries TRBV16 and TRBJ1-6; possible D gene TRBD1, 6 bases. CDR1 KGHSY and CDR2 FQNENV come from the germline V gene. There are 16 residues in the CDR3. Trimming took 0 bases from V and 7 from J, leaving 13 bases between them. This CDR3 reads CASSQSGGPGNSPLHF. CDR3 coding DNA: TGTGCCAGCAGCCAATCCGGGGGGCCGGGGAATTCACCCCTCCACTTT.

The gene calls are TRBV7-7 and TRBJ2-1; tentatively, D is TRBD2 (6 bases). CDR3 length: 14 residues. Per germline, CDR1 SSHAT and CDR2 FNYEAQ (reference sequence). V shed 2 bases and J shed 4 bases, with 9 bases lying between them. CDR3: CASSLTGAYNEQFF. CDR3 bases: TGTGCCAGCAGCTTAACGGGAGCTTACAATGAGCAGTTCTTC.

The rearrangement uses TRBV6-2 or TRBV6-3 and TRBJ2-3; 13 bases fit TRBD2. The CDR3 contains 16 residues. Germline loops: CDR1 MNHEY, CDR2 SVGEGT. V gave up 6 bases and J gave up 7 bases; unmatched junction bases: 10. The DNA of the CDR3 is TGTGCCAGCAGCCCCGGACTAGCGGGAGTGGTCTATACGCAGTATTTT. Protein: CASSPGLAGVVYTQYF.

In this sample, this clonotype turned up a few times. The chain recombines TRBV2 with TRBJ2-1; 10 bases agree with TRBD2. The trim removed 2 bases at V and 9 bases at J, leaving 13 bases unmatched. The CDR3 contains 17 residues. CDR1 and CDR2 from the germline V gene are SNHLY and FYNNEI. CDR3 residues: CASSESLAGVRGAEQFF. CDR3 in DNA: TGTGCCAGCAGTGAATCTCTAGCGGGAGTTCGTGGTGCTGAGCAGTTCTTC.

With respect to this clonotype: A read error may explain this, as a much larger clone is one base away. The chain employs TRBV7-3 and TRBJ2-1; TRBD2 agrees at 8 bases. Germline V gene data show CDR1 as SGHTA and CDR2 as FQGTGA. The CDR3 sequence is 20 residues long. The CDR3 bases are TGTGTCAGCAGCTTAGCCACCTCGGTAATAGCGGGAAGCGTTACGGATGAGCAGTTCTTC. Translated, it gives CVSSLATSVIAGSVTDEQFF.

This CDR3 reads CASSVGGAGARDTQYF. CDR3 coding DNA: TGTGCCAGCAGCGTAGGGGGAGCGGGAGCTAGAGATACGCAGTATTTT. This sequence joins TRBV9 and TRBJ2-3; 8 bases agree with TRBD2. In germline, CDR1 is SGDLS, CDR2 YYNGEE. The CDR3 is made up of 16 amino acids. J lost 5 bases, V lost 0 bases, and 8 bases had no gene match.

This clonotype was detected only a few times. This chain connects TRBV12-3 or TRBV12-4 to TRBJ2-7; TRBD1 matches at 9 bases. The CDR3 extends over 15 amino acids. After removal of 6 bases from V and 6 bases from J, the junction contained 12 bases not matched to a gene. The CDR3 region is CASSPRDRAYSEQYF. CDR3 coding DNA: TGTGCCAGCAGCCCCCGGGACAGGGCGTATTCCGAGCAGTACTTC.